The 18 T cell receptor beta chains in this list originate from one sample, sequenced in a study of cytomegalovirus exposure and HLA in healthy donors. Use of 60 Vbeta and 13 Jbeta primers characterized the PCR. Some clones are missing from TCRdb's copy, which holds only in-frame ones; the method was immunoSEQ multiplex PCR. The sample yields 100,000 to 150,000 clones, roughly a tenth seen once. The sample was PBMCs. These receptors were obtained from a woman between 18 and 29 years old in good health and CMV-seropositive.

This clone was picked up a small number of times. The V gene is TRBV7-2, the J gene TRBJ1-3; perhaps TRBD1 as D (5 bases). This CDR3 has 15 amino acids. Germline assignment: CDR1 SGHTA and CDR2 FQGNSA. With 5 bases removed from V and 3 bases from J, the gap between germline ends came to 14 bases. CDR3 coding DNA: TGTGCCAGCAGCCCTACGGGGGGAAGTGGAAACACCATATATTTT. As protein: CASSPTGGSGNTIYF. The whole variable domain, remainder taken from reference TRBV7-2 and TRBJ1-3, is GAGVSQSPSNKVTEKGKDVELRCDPISGHTALYWYRQSLGQGLEFLIYFQGNSAPDKSGLPSDRFSAERTGGSVSTLTIQRTQQEDSAVYLCASSPTGGSGNTIYFGEGSWLTVV.

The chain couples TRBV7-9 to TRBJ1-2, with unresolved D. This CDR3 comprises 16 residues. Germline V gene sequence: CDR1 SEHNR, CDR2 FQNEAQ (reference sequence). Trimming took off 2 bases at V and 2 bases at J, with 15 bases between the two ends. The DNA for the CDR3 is TGTGCCAGCAGCTTATGGACCGAGACGGGAAACTATGGCTACACCTTC. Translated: CASSLWTETGNYGYTF.

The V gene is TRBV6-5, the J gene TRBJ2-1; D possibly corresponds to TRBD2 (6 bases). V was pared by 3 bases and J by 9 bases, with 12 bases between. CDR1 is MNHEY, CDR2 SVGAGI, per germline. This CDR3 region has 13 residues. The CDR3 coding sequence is TGTGCCAGCAGTTATCAGCAGGGAGGTGAGCAGTTCTTC. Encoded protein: CASSYQQGGEQFF.

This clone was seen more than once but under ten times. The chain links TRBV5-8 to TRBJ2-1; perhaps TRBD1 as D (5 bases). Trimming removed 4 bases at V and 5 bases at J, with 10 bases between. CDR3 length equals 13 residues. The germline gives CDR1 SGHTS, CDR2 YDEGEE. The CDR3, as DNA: TGTGCCAGCAGCCTACAGGTTCACAATGAGCAGTTCTTC. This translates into CASSLQVHNEQFF.

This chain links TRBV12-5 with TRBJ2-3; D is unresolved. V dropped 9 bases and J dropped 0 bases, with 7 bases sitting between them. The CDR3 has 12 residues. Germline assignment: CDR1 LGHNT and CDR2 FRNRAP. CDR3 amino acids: CASGTSTDTQYF. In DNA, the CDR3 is TGTGCTAGCGGTACTAGCACAGATACGCAGTATTTT.

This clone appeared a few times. The CDR3 DNA reads TGTGCCAGCAGTGAACCTCGGTTGACAGGAGGTAATGAAAAACTGTTTTTT. Its protein product is CASSEPRLTGGNEKLFF. The V and J genes are TRBV6-1 and TRBJ1-4; maybe TRBD1 (6 bases). The CDR3 sequence is 17 residues long. V lost 2 bases, J lost 4 bases, and 17 bases lay in between. Germline CDR1 MNHNS, CDR2 SASEGT.

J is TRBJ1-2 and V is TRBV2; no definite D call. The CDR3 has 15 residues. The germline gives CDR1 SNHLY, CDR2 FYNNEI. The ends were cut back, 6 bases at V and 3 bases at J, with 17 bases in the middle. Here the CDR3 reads CASRTGSNSYYGYTF. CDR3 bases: TGTGCCAGCAGGACCGGGAGCAATTCCTACTATGGCTACACCTTC.

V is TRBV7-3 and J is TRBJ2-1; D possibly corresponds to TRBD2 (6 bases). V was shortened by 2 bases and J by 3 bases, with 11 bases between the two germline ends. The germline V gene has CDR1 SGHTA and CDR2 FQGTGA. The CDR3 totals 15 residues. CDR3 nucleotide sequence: TGTGCCAGCAGCTTAGACGGGAGCCTCTACAATGAGCAGTTCTTC. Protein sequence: CASSLDGSLYNEQFF.

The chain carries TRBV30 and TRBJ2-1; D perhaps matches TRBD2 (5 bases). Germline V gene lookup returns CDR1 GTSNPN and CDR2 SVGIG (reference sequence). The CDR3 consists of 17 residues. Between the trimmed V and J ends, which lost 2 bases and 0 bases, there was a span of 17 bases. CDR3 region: CAWSPSRTSRSYNEQFF. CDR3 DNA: TGTGCCTGGAGTCCGTCGCGGACTTCCCGCTCCTACAATGAGCAGTTCTTC.

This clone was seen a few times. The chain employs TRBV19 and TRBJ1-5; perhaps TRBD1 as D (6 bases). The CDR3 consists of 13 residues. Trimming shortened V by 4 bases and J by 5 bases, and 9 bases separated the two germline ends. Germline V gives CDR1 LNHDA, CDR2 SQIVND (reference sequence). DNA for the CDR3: TGTGCCAGTAGTACCGACAGGTATCAGCCCCAGCATTTT. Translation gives CASSTDRYQPQHF. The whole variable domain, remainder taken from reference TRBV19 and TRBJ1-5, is DGGITQSPKYLFRKEGQNVTLSCEQNLNHDAMYWYRQDPGQGLRLIYYSQIVNDFQKGDIAEGYSVSREKKESFPLTVTSAQKNPTAFYLCASSTDRYQPQHFGDGTRLSIL.

In nucleotides, the CDR3 is TGTGCCAGCAGCCAACAGGGGAACACTGAAGCTTTCTTT. It encodes CASSQQGNTEAFF. The chain joins TRBV7-9 to TRBJ1-1; perhaps TRBD1 as D (6 bases). V lost 5 bases to trimming and J lost 1 base, with 8 bases between them. The CDR3 sequence is 13 residues long. Germline values: CDR1 SEHNR, CDR2 FQNEAQ (reference sequence).

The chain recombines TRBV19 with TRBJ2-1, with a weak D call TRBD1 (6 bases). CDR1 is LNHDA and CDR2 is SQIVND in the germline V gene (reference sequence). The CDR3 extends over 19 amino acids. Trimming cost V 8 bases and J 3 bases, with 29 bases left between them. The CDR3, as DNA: TGTGCCAGTCGGAGTGTGGGGACATTCGTACGCCACGGCTACAATGAGCAGTTCTTC. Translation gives CASRSVGTFVRHGYNEQFF.

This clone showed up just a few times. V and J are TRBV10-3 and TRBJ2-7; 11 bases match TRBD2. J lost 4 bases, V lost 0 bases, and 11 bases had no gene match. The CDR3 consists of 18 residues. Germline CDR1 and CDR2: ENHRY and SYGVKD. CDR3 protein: CAISESPLVLAGEYEQYF. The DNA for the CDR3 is TGTGCCATCAGTGAGTCCCCCTTGGTACTAGCGGGAGAGTACGAGCAGTACTTC.

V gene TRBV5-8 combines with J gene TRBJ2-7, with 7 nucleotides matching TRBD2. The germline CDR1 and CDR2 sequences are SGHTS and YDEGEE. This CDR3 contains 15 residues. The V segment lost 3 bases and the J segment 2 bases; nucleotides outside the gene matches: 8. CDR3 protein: CASSWAGLGPYEQYF. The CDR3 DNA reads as TGTGCCAGCAGCTGGGCTGGACTAGGGCCCTACGAGCAGTACTTC. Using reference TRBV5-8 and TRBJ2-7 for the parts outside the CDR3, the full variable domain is EAGVTQSPTHLIKTRGQQATLRCSPISGHTSVYWYQQALGLGLQFLLWYDEGEERNRGNFPPRFSGRQFPNYSSELNVNALELEDSALYLCASSWAGLGPYEQYFGPGTRLTVT.

CDR3 nucleotide sequence: TGTGCCAGCAGGCCCGACAGCACTGAAGCTTTCTTT. Its protein product is CASRPDSTEAFF. The chain employs TRBV7-9 and TRBJ1-1, with a possible D match to TRBD1 (5 bases). CDR3 size: 12 residues. Germline V CDR1 and CDR2: SEHNR, FQNEAQ (reference sequence). Trimming took off 6 bases at V and 4 bases at J, with 9 bases between the two ends.

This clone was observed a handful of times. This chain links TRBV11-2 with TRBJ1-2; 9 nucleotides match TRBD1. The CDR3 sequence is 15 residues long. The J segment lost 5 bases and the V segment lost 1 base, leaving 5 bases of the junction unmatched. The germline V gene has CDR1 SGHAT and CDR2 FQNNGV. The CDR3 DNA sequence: TGTGCCAGCAGCTTAGGGACAGGGGTGCAGTATGGCTACACCTTC. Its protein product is CASSLGTGVQYGYTF.

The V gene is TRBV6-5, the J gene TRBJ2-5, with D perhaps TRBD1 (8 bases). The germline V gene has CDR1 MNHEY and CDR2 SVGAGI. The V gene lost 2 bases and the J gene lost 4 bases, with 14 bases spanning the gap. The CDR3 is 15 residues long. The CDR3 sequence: CASSYGRGQVETQYF. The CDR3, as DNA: TGTGCCAGCAGTTACGGGAGGGGACAGGTAGAGACCCAGTACTTC.

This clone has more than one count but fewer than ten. CDR3 nucleotides: TGCAGCGTTGTTTTGAACGCGCCCGAGCAGTACTTC. Protein: CSVVLNAPEQYF. This chain joins TRBV29-1 and TRBJ2-7; D call uncertain. Germline loops: CDR1 SQVTM, CDR2 ANQGSEA. The CDR3 is 12 residues long. V lost 4 bases and J 6 bases, leaving 13 bases between the germline ends.